This TCR beta chain was documented in a study of identical twins. This clonotype was observed a few times. TCRdb independently ran MiXCR on the 5' RACE reads; one entry per CDR3 protein. The sample includes fewer than 800,000 distinct CDR3 sequences, less than 9% seen only once; the top ten take roughly 1.6%. Germline-derived CDR1 and CDR2 are KGHDR and SFDVKD. CDR3 length: 16 residues. V lost 0 bases, J lost 8 bases, and 6 bases stayed unmatched. The same sample was also studied in work on yellow fever vaccine responses in identical twins.

The chain uses TRBV24-1 and TRBJ2-1, with 10 bases matching TRBD2. The sequenced sample consisted of PBMCs. The clonotype was recovered from a young woman in good health. The CDR3 sequence: CATSDLRLAGHDEQFF. The CDR3 DNA sequence: TGTGCCACCAGTGATTTGCGACTAGCGGGCCACGATGAGCAGTTCTTC.